A selection of T cell receptor beta chains follows, all from one sample in a study of T cells in tuberculosis. This table comes from immunoSEQ multiplex PCR, and its TCRdb copy is limited to in-frame clones, with some not included. Among under 40,000 clones listed, 93% were seen once. Material for sequencing was PBMCs. The receptor set was obtained from a donor aged 10 to 29 with latent tuberculosis or without tuberculosis infection. Each CDR3 is given with its conserved first and last residue. D genes are given only for firm matches. Only some rows state a clone size, as once, few, many or a class for expanded clones.

CDR3 length | J gene | V gene | clone size | D gene | CDR3 DNA | CDR3 protein
15 | TRBJ2-7 | TRBV25-1 | few | - | TGTGCCAGCAGCCTAAATGAACCTAGCTCCTACGAGCAGTACTTC | CASSLNEPSSYEQYF
15 | TRBJ1-4 | TRBV30 | - | - | TGTGCCTGGAGTGCGTCAGGGGCAACTAATGAAAAACTGTTTTTT | CAWSASGATNEKLFF
14 | TRBJ2-2 | TRBV7-2 | - | TRBD2 | TGTGCCAGCAGCTTGGGTAGCGGGACCGGGGAGCTGTTTTTT | CASSLGSGTGELFF
16 | TRBJ2-7 | TRBV4-1 | - | - | TGCGCCAGCAGCCAATCTTCCCGGGGGTACACCTACGAGCAGTACTTC | CASSQSSRGYTYEQYF
15 | TRBJ2-1 | TRBV5-1 | - | TRBD2 | TGCGCCAGCAGCTTCACTAGCGGGCGGGCCAATGAGCAGTTCTTC | CASSFTSGRANEQFF
15 | TRBJ1-5 | TRBV11-2 | - | TRBD1 | TGTGCCAGCAGCACAGCGACAGGGTCGAGTCAGCCCCAGCATTTT | CASSTATGSSQPQHF
13 | TRBJ2-7 | TRBV7-2 | - | TRBD1 | TGTGCCAGCAGCTTAACAGGGGGCTACGAGCAGTACTTC | CASSLTGGYEQYF
12 | TRBJ1-2 | TRBV5-4 | - | - | TGTGCCAGCAGCCTGAGGCGAGGCGGCTACACCTTC | CASSLRRGGYTF
14 | TRBJ2-7 | TRBV5-1 | few | TRBD2 | TGCGCCAGCAGCGGTAGCGGGGGGGCCTACGAGCAGTACTTC | CASSGSGGAYEQYF
13 | TRBJ2-2 | TRBV5-4 | - | - | TGTGCCAGCAGGACAGGGAACACCGGGGAGCTGTTTTTT | CASRTGNTGELFF
14 | TRBJ2-2 | TRBV6-4 | - | - | TGTGCCAGCAGACAGGGACATAACACCGGGGAGCTGTTTTTT | CASRQGHNTGELFF
16 | TRBJ1-5 | TRBV5-1 | once | - | TGCGCCAGCAGCTTGGCCCCGACGGCCGGGTTTGAGCCCCAGCATTTT | CASSLAPTAGFEPQHF
15 | TRBJ1-6 | TRBV2 | - | TRBD1 | TGTGCCAGCAGTGACACAGGGGGGGCCAATTCACCCCTCCACTTT | CASSDTGGANSPLHF
14 | TRBJ2-3 | TRBV7-3 | - | - | TGTGCCAGCAGCCAGGAGGCGGAAACAGATACGCAGTATTTT | CASSQEAETDTQYF
18 | TRBJ2-7 | TRBV4-3 | - | TRBD2 | TGCGCCAGCAGCCAAGCCTCCGGGAGAGCGGGGAGCTCCTACGAGCAGTACTTC | CASSQASGRAGSSYEQYF
16 | TRBJ1-5 | TRBV9 | - | TRBD1 | TGTGCCAGCAGCCCCGAAGGACAGGTGAGCAATCAGCCCCAGCATTTT | CASSPEGQVSNQPQHF
18 | TRBJ1-2 | TRBV7-2 | - | TRBD1 | TGTGCCAGCAGCTTAGAACCCGGGACAGGGGCCCAGAACTATGGCTACACCTTC | CASSLEPGTGAQNYGYTF
14 | TRBJ2-1 | TRBV19 | - | TRBD2 | TGTGCCAGTAGTAGCGGGGGGGTGTACAATGAGCAGTTCTTC | CASSSGGVYNEQFF
20 | TRBJ2-3 | TRBV27 | - | TRBD2 | TGTGCCAGCAGTCCGTACGCCGGGACTAGCGGGGGGGCCGGCACAGATACGCAGTATTTT | CASSPYAGTSGGAGTDTQYF
18 | TRBJ2-4 | TRBV7-8 | once | TRBD2 | TGTGCCAGCAGTCCAGGACTAGCGGGCTTACTAGCCAAAAACATTCAGTACTTC | CASSPGLAGLLAKNIQYF
15 | TRBJ1-1 | TRBV5-6 | once | - | TGTGCCAGCAGCTTGGCCCGCAGGTTTGCCACTGAAGCTTTCTTT | CASSLARRFATEAFF
14 | TRBJ2-7 | TRBV6-5 | - | TRBD2 | TGTGCCAGCAGTTTCGGGACTAGGTTATACGAGCAGTACTTC | CASSFGTRLYEQYF
16 | TRBJ1-4 | TRBV18 | - | - | TGTGCCAGCTCACCTCCCGGTGAGGGTACCGGGGAAAAACTGTTTTTT | CASSPPGEGTGEKLFF